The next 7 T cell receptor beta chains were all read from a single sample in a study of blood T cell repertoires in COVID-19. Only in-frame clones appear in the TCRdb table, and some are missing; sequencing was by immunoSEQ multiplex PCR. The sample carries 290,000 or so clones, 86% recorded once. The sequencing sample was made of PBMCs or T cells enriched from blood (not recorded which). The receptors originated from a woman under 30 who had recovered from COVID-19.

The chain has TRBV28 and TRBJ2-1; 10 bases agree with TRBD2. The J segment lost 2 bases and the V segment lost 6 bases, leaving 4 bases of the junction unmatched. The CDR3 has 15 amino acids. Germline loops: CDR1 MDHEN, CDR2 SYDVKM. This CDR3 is CASSASGGAYNEQFF. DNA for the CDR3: TGTGCCAGCAGCGCCAGCGGGGGGGCCTACAATGAGCAGTTCTTC. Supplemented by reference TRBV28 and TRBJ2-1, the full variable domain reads DVKVTQSSRYLVKRTGEKVFLECVQDMDHENMFWYRQDPGLGLRLIYFSYDVKMKEKGDIPEGYSVSREKKERFSLILESASTNQTSMYLCASSASGGAYNEQFFGPGTRLTVL.

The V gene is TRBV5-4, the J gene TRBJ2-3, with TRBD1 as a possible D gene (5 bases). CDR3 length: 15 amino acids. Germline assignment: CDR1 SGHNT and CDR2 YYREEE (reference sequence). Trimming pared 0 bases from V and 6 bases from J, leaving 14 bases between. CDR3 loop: CASSLGGLRVDTQYF. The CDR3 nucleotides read TGTGCCAGCAGCTTGGGGGGCCTACGGGTGGATACGCAGTATTTT.

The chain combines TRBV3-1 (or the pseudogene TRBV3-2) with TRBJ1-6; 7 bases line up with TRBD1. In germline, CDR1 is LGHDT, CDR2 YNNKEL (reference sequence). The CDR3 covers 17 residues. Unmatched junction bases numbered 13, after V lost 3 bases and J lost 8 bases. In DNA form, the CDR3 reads TGTGCCAGCAGCCATTACCTCCAGGGGGTCTCTGATTCACCCCTCCACTTT. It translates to CASSHYLQGVSDSPLHF.

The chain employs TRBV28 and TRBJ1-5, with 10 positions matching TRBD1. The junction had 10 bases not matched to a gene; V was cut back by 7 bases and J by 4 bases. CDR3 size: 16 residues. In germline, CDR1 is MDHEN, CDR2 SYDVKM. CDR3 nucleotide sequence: TGTGCCAGCACAAGCTGGCCGGGACAGGGGAATCAGCCCCAGCATTTT. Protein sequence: CASTSWPGQGNQPQHF.

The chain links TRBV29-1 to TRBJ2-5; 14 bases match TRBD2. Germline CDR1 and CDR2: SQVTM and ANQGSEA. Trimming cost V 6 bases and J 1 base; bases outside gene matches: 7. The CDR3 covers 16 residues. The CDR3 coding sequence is TGCAGCGTCAACGGACTAGCGGGGGGCCTCCAAGAGACCCAGTACTTC. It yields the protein CSVNGLAGGLQETQYF.

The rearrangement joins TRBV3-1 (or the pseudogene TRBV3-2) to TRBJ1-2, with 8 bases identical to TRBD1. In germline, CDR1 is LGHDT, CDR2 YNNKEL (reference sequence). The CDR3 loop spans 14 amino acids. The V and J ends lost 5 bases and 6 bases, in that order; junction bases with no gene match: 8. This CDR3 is CASSSSDRADGYTF. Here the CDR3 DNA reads TGTGCCAGCAGCTCCTCGGACAGGGCCGATGGCTACACCTTC.

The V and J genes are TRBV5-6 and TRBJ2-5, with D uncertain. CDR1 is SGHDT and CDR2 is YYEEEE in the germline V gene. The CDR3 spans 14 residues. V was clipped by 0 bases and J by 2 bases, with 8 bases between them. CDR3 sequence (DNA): TGTGCCAGCAGCTTGGGGAGATTTCAAGAGACCCAGTACTTC. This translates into CASSLGRFQETQYF.